A selection of T cell receptor beta chains follows, all from one sample in a study of beta chain features in type 1 diabetes. Data came from immunoSEQ multiplex PCR; TCRdb stores just in-frame clones and leaves some out. Of approximately 140,000 clones listed, around 8.8% are singletons. The sequencing sample was made of central memory CD4+ T cells from blood. All receptors derive from a man aged 30 to 45 with type 1 diabetes. Both conserved end residues are trimmed from each CDR3. The D gene is left open where the match is weak.

TRBV28	TRBJ1-2	.	ASSPGLAFYGYT
TRBV7-9	TRBJ1-2	TRBD1	ASSLDRVGYT
TRBV9	TRBJ2-1	.	ASSVEAASYNEQF
TRBV2	TRBJ1-1	.	ASKVDPGRREAF
TRBV10-3	TRBJ2-7	TRBD2	AIGGKGGSYEQY
TRBV7-2	TRBJ2-3	.	ASSPGVSDTQY
TRBV7-9	TRBJ1-1	.	ASSPGGWADYTEAF
TRBV7-2	TRBJ2-3	.	ASSRSGERSNTQY
TRBV15	TRBJ2-3	TRBD2	ATSRDIGGGEITDTQY
TRBV5-1	TRBJ2-2	.	ASSSGQTTGELF
TRBV9	TRBJ1-1	TRBD1	ASRGTGGRRNTEAF
TRBV5-1	TRBJ2-4	.	ASSFGDTVNIQY
TRBV29-1	TRBJ2-2	TRBD2	SVGTSGDPGELF
TRBV9	TRBJ2-5	.	ASSARQLSETQY
TRBV29-1	TRBJ2-3	.	SPRDSVTDTQY
TRBV4-3	TRBJ2-3	TRBD2	ASSSSGGYSTDTQY
TRBV11-2	TRBJ2-1	.	ASSLWGPSPEQF
TRBV30	TRBJ2-3	.	AWGLSDTQY
TRBV20-1	TRBJ2-7	.	SARDFGGQY
TRBV7-2	TRBJ1-2	TRBD1	ASAPPGQSYGYT
TRBV18	TRBJ2-3	TRBD1	ASSQSLQGSTDTQY
TRBV5-1	TRBJ1-2	TRBD1	ASSLAQGGGYT
TRBV5-1	TRBJ2-2	.	ASSYVGTRNGELF
TRBV27	TRBJ1-5	TRBD1	ASGRGQGGQPQH
TRBV7-2	TRBJ2-5	.	ASSFLYQETQY
TRBV6-5	TRBJ2-1	TRBD2	ASSPWTSGGNEQF
TRBV5-1	TRBJ1-2	.	ASSLMATGEKGYT
TRBV11-1	TRBJ1-1	.	ASSLVPAGGRGTDTEAF
TRBV27	TRBJ2-4	TRBD2	ASSPRTSGLAKNIQY
TRBV5-1	TRBJ1-2	.	ASSRGGAETNYGYT
TRBV6-6	TRBJ1-1	.	ASRRNENTEAF
TRBV4-3	TRBJ1-2	TRBD1	ASSPEEGAYGYT
TRBV11-2	TRBJ2-5	.	ASTSRETQY
TRBV30	TRBJ2-1	TRBD2	AWSTVAGGLEQF
TRBV9	TRBJ2-5	TRBD1	ASTLRGLGEETQY
TRBV2	TRBJ2-5	TRBD2	ASSTWTSSETQY
TRBV10-3	TRBJ2-1	TRBD2	AISEHRLAGFYNEQF
TRBV27	TRBJ2-6	.	ATRLSGANVLT
TRBV5-6	TRBJ1-3	.	ASSLVEAHTIY
TRBV28	TRBJ1-2	.	ASSFSDYGYT
TRBV5-1	TRBJ2-5	TRBD1	ASSPGQGGETQY
TRBV6-5	TRBJ2-4	.	ASSSGRKNIQY
TRBV9	TRBJ1-6	TRBD1	ASSETGFRGYNSPLH
TRBV28	TRBJ1-5	.	ASRSGGRSRQPQH
TRBV30	TRBJ1-1	.	AWSAAGNTEAF
TRBV5-4	TRBJ2-3	TRBD1	ASRPRGGEGTDTQY
TRBV19	TRBJ2-2	TRBD2	ASNVGLADTGELF
TRBV7-2	TRBJ1-4	TRBD1	ASSVPQGGKLF
TRBV7-3	TRBJ1-6	TRBD1	ASGTDYNSPLH
TRBV11-2	TRBJ1-1	.	ASSLEGLAGGIKAF
TRBV4-1	TRBJ2-5	.	ASSPLWQAQETQY
TRBV7-9	TRBJ2-5	TRBD2	ASSQRAVSGSPETQY
TRBV4-3	TRBJ2-3	TRBD2	ASSQDLGLAGVSSTDTQY
TRBV5-1	TRBJ2-2	.	ASSSSPHGVGNTGELF